A single sample is the source of the 22 T cell receptor beta chains below, sequenced in a study of technical replicates of blood from a handful of donors. Produced via immunoSEQ multiplex PCR; TCRdb's table is partial and in-frame only. The sample lists about 100,000 clones; around 96% were seen once. The sequenced sample consisted of T cells isolated from PBMCs. The receptors stem from a human donor in good health.

The V and J genes are TRBV28 and TRBJ1-2; TRBD1 matches 7 bases. The V and J ends lost 3 bases and 11 bases, in that order; junction bases with no gene match: 12. Germline V gene data show CDR1 as MDHEN and CDR2 as SYDVKM. The CDR3 spans 14 residues. CDR3 bases: TGTGCCAGCAGTTTGGGCAGGGGGTTTTTCGGGTACACCTTC. It specifies CASSLGRGFFGYTF.

This chain joins TRBV19 and TRBJ2-3; 9 positions match TRBD1. The CDR3 sequence is 13 residues long. Germline loops: CDR1 LNHDA, CDR2 SQIVND (reference sequence). J was trimmed by 4 bases and V by 6 bases; bases with no gene match: 2. CDR3 residues: CASRRQGADTQYF. CDR3 coding DNA: TGTGCCAGTAGGAGACAGGGGGCAGATACGCAGTATTTT.

The rearrangement joins TRBV28 to TRBJ1-2; 11 bases match TRBD1. Germline assignment: CDR1 MDHEN and CDR2 SYDVKM. There are 14 residues in the CDR3. The V segment lost 7 bases and the J segment 7 bases; nucleotides outside the gene matches: 8. The CDR3 region has the DNA TGTGCCAGCATCCGGACAGGGGGCGCAGGTGGCTACACCTTC. Protein product: CASIRTGGAGGYTF.

The chain recombines TRBV27 with TRBJ1-4; no clear D. V gave up 6 bases and J gave up 5 bases, with 13 bases separating them. Germline V CDR1 and CDR2: MNHEY, SMNVEV (reference sequence). This CDR3 region has 14 residues. CDR3 region: CASRTGIGNEKLFF. The CDR3 region has the DNA TGTGCCAGCAGGACGGGAATAGGGAATGAAAAACTGTTTTTT.

This chain connects TRBV2 to TRBJ1-2; TRBD1 agrees at 10 bases. The CDR3 spans 16 residues. Germline trimming cut 8 bases from V and 5 bases from J; bases unmatched to any gene: 14. The germline V gene has CDR1 SNHLY and CDR2 FYNNEI. This CDR3 is CASSRGGTGDPYGYTF. The CDR3 nucleotides are TGTGCCAGCTCGCGGGGGGGGACAGGGGACCCTTATGGCTACACCTTC.

The genes are TRBV7-2 and TRBJ1-5, with 8 bases aligning to TRBD1. The junction had 12 bases not matched to a gene; V was cut back by 1 base and J by 4 bases. The CDR3 has 18 amino acids. Germline V lookup: CDR1 SGHTA, CDR2 FQGNSA. The CDR3 here is CASSLDPPQGAPNQPQHF. The CDR3 DNA sequence: TGTGCCAGCAGCTTAGATCCACCCCAGGGGGCGCCTAATCAGCCCCAGCATTTT.

The rearrangement joins TRBV7-9 to TRBJ1-5; 8 bases line up with TRBD1. Germline trimming cut 5 bases from V and 5 bases from J; bases unmatched to any gene: 5. Germline values: CDR1 SEHNR, CDR2 FQNEAQ (reference sequence). CDR3 size: 14 residues. In nucleotides, the CDR3 is TGTGCCAGCAGCCCAGGACAGGGCTATCAGCCCCAGCATTTT. Its protein product is CASSPGQGYQPQHF.

This clone came up once. The chain is built from TRBV28 and TRBJ2-2; the match to TRBD2 covers 12 bases. The CDR3 spans 15 residues. J was trimmed by 5 bases and V by 8 bases; bases with no gene match: 6. Germline V lookup: CDR1 MDHEN, CDR2 SYDVKM. The CDR3 loop reads CASALAGGRTGELFF. CDR3 sequence (DNA): TGTGCCAGCGCGCTAGCGGGAGGGAGAACCGGGGAGCTGTTTTTT.

The chain couples TRBV5-1 to TRBJ2-1, with 11 positions matching TRBD2. V lost 7 bases, J lost 9 bases, and 12 bases stayed unmatched. The CDR3 loop spans 15 amino acids. Germline CDR1 and CDR2: SGHRS and YFSETQ. The DNA of the CDR3 is TGCGCCAGCCGCCAATCTAGCGGGAGGACGTTTGAGCAGTTCTTC. It specifies CASRQSSGRTFEQFF.

V and J are TRBV30 and TRBJ2-3; tentatively, D is TRBD2 (6 bases). The germline V and J ends were trimmed by 1 base and 6 bases, with 11 bases remaining between them. This CDR3 region has 13 residues. Germline assignment: CDR1 GTSNPN and CDR2 SVGIG (reference sequence). The CDR3 sequence is CAWSAGALDTQYF. CDR3 nucleotides: TGTGCCTGGAGTGCGGGAGCACTTGATACGCAGTATTTT.

V is TRBV4-3 and J is TRBJ2-7, with 8 bases fitting TRBD2. J was trimmed by 3 bases and V by 0 bases; bases with no gene match: 16. Germline-derived CDR1 and CDR2 are LGHNA and YSLEER. The CDR3 totals 19 residues. CDR3 protein: CASSQDFTVFAGGFYEQYF. In DNA form, the CDR3 reads TGCGCCAGCAGCCAAGATTTTACGGTATTCGCGGGAGGCTTCTACGAGCAGTACTTC.

The rearrangement uses TRBV7-9 and TRBJ2-7; D ambiguous. The CDR3 sequence is 16 residues long. CDR1 and CDR2 (germline): SEHNR, FQNEAQ (reference sequence). V shed 5 bases and J shed 4 bases, with 21 bases lying between them. The CDR3 loop reads CASSHQLAIEGYEQYF. CDR3 sequence (DNA): TGTGCCAGCAGCCACCAGTTAGCCATAGAAGGTTACGAGCAGTACTTC.

This chain connects TRBV9 to TRBJ1-2; D perhaps matches TRBD1 (5 bases). This CDR3 is 15 amino acids long. CDR1 is SGDLS and CDR2 is YYNGEE in the germline V gene. V gave up 2 bases and J gave up 5 bases, with 16 bases separating them. This chain's CDR3 is CASSVSGLSDYGYTF. The CDR3, as DNA: TGTGCCAGCAGCGTCTCAGGGCTTTCGGATTATGGCTACACCTTC. The full variable domain, its missing parts supplied by reference TRBV9 and TRBJ1-2, is DSGVTQTPKHLITATGQRVTLRCSPRSGDLSVYWYQQSLDQGLQFLIQYYNGEERAKGNILERFSAQQFPDLHSELNLSSLELGDSALYFCASSVSGLSDYGYTFGSGTRLTVV.

J is TRBJ2-7 and V is TRBV27; 9 bases map to TRBD2. Looked up from germline, CDR1 is MNHEY and CDR2 is SMNVEV (reference sequence). V lost 8 bases and J lost 0; bases outside the gene matches: 8. The CDR3 consists of 15 residues. CDR3: CASGRLAGSSYEQYF. The CDR3 nucleotides read TGTGCCAGCGGGCGCCTAGCGGGAAGCTCCTACGAGCAGTACTTC.

The J gene is TRBJ2-1, the V gene TRBV2, with 9 bases lining up with TRBD2. The germline CDR1 and CDR2 sequences are SNHLY and FYNNEI. This CDR3 is built from 19 residues. The V segment lost 0 bases and the J segment 0 bases; nucleotides outside the gene matches: 9. The CDR3 DNA reads as TGTGCCAGCAGTGAAGCCCCTAGGACTAGCGCTAGCTCCTACAATGAGCAGTTCTTC. Translated: CASSEAPRTSASSYNEQFF. Using reference TRBV2 and TRBJ2-1 for the parts outside the CDR3, the full variable domain is EPEVTQTPSHQVTQMGQEVILRCVPISNHLYFYWYRQILGQKVEFLVSFYNNEISEKSEIFDDQFSVERPDGSNFTLKIRSTKLEDSAMYFCASSEAPRTSASSYNEQFFGPGTRLTVL.

The chain employs TRBV30 and TRBJ2-3, with TRBD2 matching over 10 bases. Germline loops: CDR1 GTSNPN, CDR2 SVGIG (reference sequence). V gave up 0 bases and J gave up 6 bases; unmatched junction bases: 9. The CDR3 consists of 16 residues. CDR3 bases: TGTGCCTGGAGTGTACGCGAGCGGGAGGGATTGGATACGCAGTATTTT. The encoded protein is CAWSVREREGLDTQYF. Using reference TRBV30 and TRBJ2-3 for the parts outside the CDR3, the full variable domain is SQTIHQWPATLVQPVGSPLSLECTVEGTSNPNLYWYRQAAGRGLQLLFYSVGIGQISSEVPQNLSASRPQDRQFILSSKKLLLSDSGFYLCAWSVREREGLDTQYFGPGTRLTVL.

This clone was picked up one time. The CDR3 nucleotides are TGTGCCAGCAGTGAAGTATGGGGAGTGGACATTCAGTACTTC. Translated: CASSEVWGVDIQYF. The chain has TRBV6-1 and TRBJ2-4; perhaps TRBD2 as D (5 bases). CDR1 and CDR2 (germline): MNHNS, SASEGT. CDR3 length: 14 residues. V was trimmed by 1 base and J by 8 bases, leaving 12 bases between them.

This clone was counted only a few times. The DNA for the CDR3 is TGTGCCAGCAGCTACGGGACAGCCAATAACTATGGCTACACCTTC. Its translation is CASSYGTANNYGYTF. The chain links TRBV5-8 to TRBJ1-2; 7 nucleotides line up with TRBD1. The trim removed 3 bases at V and 1 base at J, leaving 6 bases unmatched. From germline, CDR1 is SGHTS and CDR2 YDEGEE. There are 15 residues in the CDR3.

V usage is TRBV28 and J usage is TRBJ1-5; TRBD1 agrees at 7 bases. This CDR3 is 14 amino acids long. The ends lost 8 bases at V and 3 bases at J; junction bases unmatched: 7. Per the germline V gene, CDR1 is MDHEN and CDR2 is SYDVKM. The CDR3 coding sequence is TGTGCCAGCGGAGGACAGGATCCCAATCAGCCCCAGCATTTT. It yields the protein CASGGQDPNQPQHF. The full variable domain, completed using reference TRBV28 and TRBJ1-5, is DVKVTQSSRYLVKRTGEKVFLECVQDMDHENMFWYRQDPGLGLRLIYFSYDVKMKEKGDIPEGYSVSREKKERFSLILESASTNQTSMYLCASGGQDPNQPQHFGDGTRLSIL.

J is TRBJ1-1 and V is TRBV27; 8 bases are a match to TRBD1. The CDR3 is made up of 13 amino acids. Germline V gene sequence: CDR1 MNHEY, CDR2 SMNVEV (reference sequence). V shed 5 bases and J 10 bases; nucleotides not matched to a gene: 9. In DNA, the CDR3 is TGTGCCAGCAGTCCGATAGACAGGGGAGCAGCTTTCTTT. It codes for CASSPIDRGAAFF.

This chain's CDR3 is CSANRDYEQYF. DNA of the CDR3: TGCAGTGCTAACAGGGACTACGAGCAGTACTTC. The V call is TRBV20-1, the J call TRBJ2-7; TRBD1 is a possible D gene (6 bases). From germline, CDR1 is DFQATT and CDR2 SNEGSKA (reference sequence). V shed 4 bases and J shed 3 bases, with 7 bases lying between them. The CDR3 contains 11 residues.

V is TRBV14 and J is TRBJ1-1; 9 nucleotides agree with TRBD1. J lost 4 bases, V lost 1 base, and 13 bases had no gene match. The length of the CDR3 is 18 residues. Germline assignment: CDR1 SGHDN and CDR2 FVKESK. The DNA for the CDR3 is TGTGCCAGCAGCCAAGCTCCGGGACAGGGTATGCAGAGCACTGAAGCTTTCTTT. Its translation is CASSQAPGQGMQSTEAFF.